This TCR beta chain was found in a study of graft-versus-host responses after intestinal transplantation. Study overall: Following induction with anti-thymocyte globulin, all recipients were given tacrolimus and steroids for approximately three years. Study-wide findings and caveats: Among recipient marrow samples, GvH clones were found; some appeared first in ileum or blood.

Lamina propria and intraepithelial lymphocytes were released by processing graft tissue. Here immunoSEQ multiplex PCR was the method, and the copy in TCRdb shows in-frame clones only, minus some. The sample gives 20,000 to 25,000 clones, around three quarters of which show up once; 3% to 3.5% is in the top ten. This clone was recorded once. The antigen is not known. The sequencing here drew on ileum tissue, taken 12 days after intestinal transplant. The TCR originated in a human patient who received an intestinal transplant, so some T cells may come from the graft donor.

For the CDR3, the DNA is TGTGCCAGCAGTTACTTAGACAGGTTCTACAATGAGCAGTTCTTC. Translating it yields CASSYLDRFYNEQFF. The chain joins TRBV6-5 to TRBJ2-1; D is perhaps TRBD1 (6 bases). Deletions cut 1 base from V and 3 bases from J, with 10 bases between. Germline CDR1 and CDR2: MNHEY and SVGAGI. The CDR3 length is 15 residues.